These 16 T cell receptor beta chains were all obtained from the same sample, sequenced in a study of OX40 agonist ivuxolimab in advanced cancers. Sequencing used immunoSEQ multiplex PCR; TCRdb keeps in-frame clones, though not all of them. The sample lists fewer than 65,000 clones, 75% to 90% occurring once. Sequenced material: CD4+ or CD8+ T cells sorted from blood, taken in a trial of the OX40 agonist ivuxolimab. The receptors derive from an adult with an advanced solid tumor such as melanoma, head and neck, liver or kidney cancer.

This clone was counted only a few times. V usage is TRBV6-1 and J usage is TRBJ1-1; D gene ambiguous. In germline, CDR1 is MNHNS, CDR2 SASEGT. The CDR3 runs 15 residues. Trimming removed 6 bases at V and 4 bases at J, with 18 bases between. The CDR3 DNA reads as TGTGCCAGCAGGGACTACAATAGACCGGGCACTGAAGCTTTCTTT. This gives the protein CASRDYNRPGTEAFF.

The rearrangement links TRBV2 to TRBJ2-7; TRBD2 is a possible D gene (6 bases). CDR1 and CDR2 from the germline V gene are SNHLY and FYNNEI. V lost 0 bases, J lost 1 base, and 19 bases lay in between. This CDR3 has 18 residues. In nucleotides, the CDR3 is TGTGCCAGCAGTGAAGCGGGAAGAGCGGGCAGGTCTTCCTACGAGCAGTACTTC. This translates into CASSEAGRAGRSSYEQYF. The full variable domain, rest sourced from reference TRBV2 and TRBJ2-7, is EPEVTQTPSHQVTQMGQEVILRCVPISNHLYFYWYRQILGQKVEFLVSFYNNEISEKSEIFDDQFSVERPDGSNFTLKIRSTKLEDSAMYFCASSEAGRAGRSSYEQYFGPGTRLTVT.

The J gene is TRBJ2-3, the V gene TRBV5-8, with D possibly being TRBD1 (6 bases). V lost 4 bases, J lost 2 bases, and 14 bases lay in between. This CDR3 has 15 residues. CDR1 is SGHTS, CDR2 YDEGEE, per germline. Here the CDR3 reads CASSPGHGNTDTQYF. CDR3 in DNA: TGTGCCAGCAGCCCGGGACATGGGAACACAGATACGCAGTATTTT. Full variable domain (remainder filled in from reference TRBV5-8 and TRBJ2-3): EAGVTQSPTHLIKTRGQQATLRCSPISGHTSVYWYQQALGLGLQFLLWYDEGEERNRGNFPPRFSGRQFPNYSSELNVNALELEDSALYLCASSPGHGNTDTQYFGPGTRLTVL.

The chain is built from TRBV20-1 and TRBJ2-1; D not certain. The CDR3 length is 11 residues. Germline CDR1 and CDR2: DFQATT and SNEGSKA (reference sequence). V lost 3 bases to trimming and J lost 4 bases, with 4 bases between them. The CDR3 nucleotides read TGCAGTGCTAGGATTTACAATGAGCAGTTCTTC. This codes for CSARIYNEQFF.

CDR3 in DNA: TGTGCCAGCAGCCCCCCCCCTGTTGGGGCCAACGTCCTGACTTTC. This gives the protein CASSPPPVGANVLTF. V usage is TRBV12-1 and J usage is TRBJ2-6; the table's D gene call, TRBD2, was not cross checked with the DNA. TRBV12-1 has pseudogene status. CDR3 size: 15 residues.

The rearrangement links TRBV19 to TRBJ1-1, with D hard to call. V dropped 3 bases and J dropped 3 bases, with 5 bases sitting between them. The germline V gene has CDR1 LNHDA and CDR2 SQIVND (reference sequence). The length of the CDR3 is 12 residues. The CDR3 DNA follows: TGTGCCAGTAGTATTCAGGACACTGAAGCTTTCTTT. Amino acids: CASSIQDTEAFF.

CDR3 nucleotides: TGCGCCAGCAGCTTGGCCGTGGCAGGGAATGGCTACACCTTC. This gives the protein CASSLAVAGNGYTF. The rearrangement uses TRBV5-1 and TRBJ1-2; a weak D match, TRBD1 (5 bases). V gave up 0 bases and J gave up 6 bases, with 12 bases separating them. The CDR3 loop spans 14 amino acids. CDR1 and CDR2 from the germline V gene are SGHRS and YFSETQ.

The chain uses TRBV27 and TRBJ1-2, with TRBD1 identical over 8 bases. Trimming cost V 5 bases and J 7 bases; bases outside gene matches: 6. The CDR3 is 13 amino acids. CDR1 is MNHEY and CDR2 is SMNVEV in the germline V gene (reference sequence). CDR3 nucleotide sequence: TGTGCCAGCAGTCAACAGGGGGAGAGTGGCTACACCTTC. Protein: CASSQQGESGYTF.

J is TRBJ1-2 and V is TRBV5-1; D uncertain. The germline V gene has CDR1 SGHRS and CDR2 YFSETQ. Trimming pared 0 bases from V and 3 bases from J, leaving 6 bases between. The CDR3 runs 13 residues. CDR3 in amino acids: CASSLAGDYGYTF. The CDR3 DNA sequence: TGCGCCAGCAGCTTGGCCGGGGACTATGGCTACACCTTC.

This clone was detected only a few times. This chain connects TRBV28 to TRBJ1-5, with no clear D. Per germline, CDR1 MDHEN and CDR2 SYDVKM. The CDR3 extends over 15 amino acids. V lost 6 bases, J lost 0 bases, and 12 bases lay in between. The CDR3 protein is CASRLWRNSNQPQHF. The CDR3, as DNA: TGTGCCAGCAGACTGTGGCGGAATAGCAATCAGCCCCAGCATTTT.

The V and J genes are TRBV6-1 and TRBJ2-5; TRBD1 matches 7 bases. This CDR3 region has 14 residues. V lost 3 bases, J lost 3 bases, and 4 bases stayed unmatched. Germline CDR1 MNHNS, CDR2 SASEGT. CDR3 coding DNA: TGTGCCAGCAGTGAGCACGACAGGGAAGAGACCCAGTACTTC. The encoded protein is CASSEHDREETQYF.

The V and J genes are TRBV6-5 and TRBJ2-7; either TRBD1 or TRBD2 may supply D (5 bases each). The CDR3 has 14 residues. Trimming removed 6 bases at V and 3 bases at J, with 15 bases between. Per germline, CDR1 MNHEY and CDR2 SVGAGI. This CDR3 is CASSPRDGHYEQYF. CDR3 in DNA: TGTGCCAGCAGCCCTAGGGACGGACACTACGAGCAGTACTTC.

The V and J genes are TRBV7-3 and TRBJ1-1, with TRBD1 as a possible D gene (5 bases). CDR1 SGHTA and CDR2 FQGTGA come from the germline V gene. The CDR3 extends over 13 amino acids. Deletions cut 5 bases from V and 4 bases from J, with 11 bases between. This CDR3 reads CASSAQGSTEAFF. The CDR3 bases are TGTGCCAGCAGCGCCCAGGGTTCCACTGAAGCTTTCTTT.

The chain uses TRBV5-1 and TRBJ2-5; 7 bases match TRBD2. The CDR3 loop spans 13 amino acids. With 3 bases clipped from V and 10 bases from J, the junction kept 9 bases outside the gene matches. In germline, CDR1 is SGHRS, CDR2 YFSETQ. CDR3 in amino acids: CASSWGLSLGQYF. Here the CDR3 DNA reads TGCGCCAGCAGCTGGGGACTATCCCTGGGCCAGTACTTC.

The CDR3 reads CSATGTLNEAFF. In nucleotides, the CDR3 is TGCAGCGCAACCGGGACACTAAATGAAGCTTTCTTT. The rearrangement links TRBV29-1 to TRBJ1-1; maybe TRBD1 (6 bases). CDR3 length: 12 residues. The germline V and J ends were trimmed by 7 bases and 7 bases, with 16 bases remaining between them. The germline V gene encodes CDR1 SQVTM and CDR2 ANQGSEA.

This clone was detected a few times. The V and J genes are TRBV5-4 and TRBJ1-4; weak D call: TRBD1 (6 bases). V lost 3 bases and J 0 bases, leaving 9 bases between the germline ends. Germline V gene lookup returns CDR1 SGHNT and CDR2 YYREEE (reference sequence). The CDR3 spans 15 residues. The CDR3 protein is CASSSGQTTNEKLFF. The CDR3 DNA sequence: TGTGCCAGCAGCTCCGGACAGACAACTAATGAAAAACTGTTTTTT.